This paragraph covers one T cell receptor (beta chain) sequence. This sample was included in a study of blood T cell repertoires in COVID-19. Data came from immunoSEQ multiplex PCR; TCRdb stores just in-frame clones and leaves some out. This table has roughly 160,000 clones, roughly 84% appearing once. This receptor was taken from a woman aged 80 or over with active or convalescent COVID-19. The sample comprised peripheral blood.

The CDR3 sequence is CASSQQGQGGYEQYF. CDR3 nucleotides: TGTGCCAGCAGCCAACAGGGACAGGGAGGCTACGAGCAGTACTTC. J is TRBJ2-7 and V is TRBV11-3; TRBD1 aligns across 9 bases. The CDR3 is made up of 15 amino acids. The V segment lost 5 bases and the J segment 3 bases; nucleotides outside the gene matches: 8. Germline-derived CDR1 and CDR2 are SGHNT and YENEEA.